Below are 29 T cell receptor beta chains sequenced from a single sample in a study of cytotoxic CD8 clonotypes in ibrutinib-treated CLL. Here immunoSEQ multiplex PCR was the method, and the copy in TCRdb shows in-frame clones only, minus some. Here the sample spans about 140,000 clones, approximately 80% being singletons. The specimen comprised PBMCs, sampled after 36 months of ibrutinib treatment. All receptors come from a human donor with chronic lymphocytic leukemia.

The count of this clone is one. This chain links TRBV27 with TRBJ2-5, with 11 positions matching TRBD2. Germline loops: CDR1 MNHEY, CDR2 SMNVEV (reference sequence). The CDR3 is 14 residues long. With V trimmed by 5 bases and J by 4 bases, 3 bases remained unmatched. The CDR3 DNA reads TGTGCCAGCAGTCCTCTAGCGGGAGGAGAGACCCAGTACTTC. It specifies CASSPLAGGETQYF.

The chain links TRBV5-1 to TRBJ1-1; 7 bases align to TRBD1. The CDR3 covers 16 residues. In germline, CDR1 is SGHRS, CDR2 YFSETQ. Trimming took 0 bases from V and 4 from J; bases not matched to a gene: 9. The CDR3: CASSLVFRGRVTEAFF. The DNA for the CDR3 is TGCGCCAGCAGCTTGGTTTTTAGGGGGCGGGTCACTGAAGCTTTCTTT. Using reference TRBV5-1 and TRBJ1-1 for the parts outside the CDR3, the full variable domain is KAGVTQTPRYLIKTRGQQVTLSCSPISGHRSVSWYQQTPGQGLQFLFEYFSETQRNKGNFPGRFSGRQFSNSRSEMNVSTLELGDSALYLCASSLVFRGRVTEAFFGQGTRLTVV.

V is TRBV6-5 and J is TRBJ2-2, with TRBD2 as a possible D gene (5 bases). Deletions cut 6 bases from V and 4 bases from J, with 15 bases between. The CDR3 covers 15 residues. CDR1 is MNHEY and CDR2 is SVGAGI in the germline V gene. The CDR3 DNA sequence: TGTGCCAGCAGGGCTGTCGCGGGCGGCACCGGGGAGCTGTTTTTT. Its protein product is CASRAVAGGTGELFF.

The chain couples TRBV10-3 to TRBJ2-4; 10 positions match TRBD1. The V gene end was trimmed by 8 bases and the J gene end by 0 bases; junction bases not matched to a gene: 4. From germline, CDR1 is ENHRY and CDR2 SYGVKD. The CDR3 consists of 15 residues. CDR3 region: CAIGGQGKAKNIQYF. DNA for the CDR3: TGTGCCATCGGGGGACAGGGGAAAGCCAAAAACATTCAGTACTTC.

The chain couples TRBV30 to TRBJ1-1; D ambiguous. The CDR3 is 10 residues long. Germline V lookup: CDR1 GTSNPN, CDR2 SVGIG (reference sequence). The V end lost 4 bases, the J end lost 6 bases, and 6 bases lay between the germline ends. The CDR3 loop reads CAWNGPEAFF. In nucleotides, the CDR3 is TGTGCCTGGAATGGGCCTGAAGCTTTCTTT. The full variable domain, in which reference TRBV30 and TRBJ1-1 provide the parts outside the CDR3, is SQTIHQWPATLVQPVGSPLSLECTVEGTSNPNLYWYRQAAGRGLQLLFYSVGIGQISSEVPQNLSASRPQDRQFILSSKKLLLSDSGFYLCAWNGPEAFFGQGTRLTVV.

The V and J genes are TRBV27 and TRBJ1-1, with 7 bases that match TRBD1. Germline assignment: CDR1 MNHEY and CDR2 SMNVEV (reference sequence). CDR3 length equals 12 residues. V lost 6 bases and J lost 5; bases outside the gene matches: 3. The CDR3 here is CASRAGGTEAFF. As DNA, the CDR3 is TGTGCCAGCAGGGCAGGGGGAACTGAAGCTTTCTTT.

The CDR3 region has the DNA TGTGCCAGCAGTGTCGAACAGGGAATTGGTAATTCACCCCTCCACTTT. Translation: CASSVEQGIGNSPLHF. The J gene is TRBJ1-6, the V gene TRBV6-1; D might be TRBD1 (6 bases). The CDR3 length is 16 residues. Trimming removed 4 bases from V and 6 bases from J, with 16 bases in between. The V gene's germline CDR1 is MNHNS and CDR2 SASEGT.

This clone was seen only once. The CDR3 loop reads CASSPDGSYGYTF. CDR3 DNA sequence: TGTGCCAGCTCACCCGACGGCAGCTATGGCTACACCTTC. This rearrangement joins TRBV18 to TRBJ1-2; the D is unclear. The CDR3 consists of 13 residues. Germline V gives CDR1 KGHSH, CDR2 LQKENI. Trimming removed 3 bases at V and 4 bases at J, with 9 bases between.

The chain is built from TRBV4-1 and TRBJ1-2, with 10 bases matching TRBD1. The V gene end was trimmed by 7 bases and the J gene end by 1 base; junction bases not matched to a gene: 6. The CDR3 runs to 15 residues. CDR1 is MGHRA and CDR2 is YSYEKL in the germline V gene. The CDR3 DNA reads TGCGCCAGCACCCCCCGGACAGGGGGTAACTATGGCTACACCTTC. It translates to CASTPRTGGNYGYTF.

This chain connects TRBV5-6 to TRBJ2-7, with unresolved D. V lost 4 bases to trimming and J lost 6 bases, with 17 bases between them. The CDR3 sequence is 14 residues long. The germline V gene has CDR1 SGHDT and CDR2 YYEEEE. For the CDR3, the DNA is TGTGCCAGCAGCCTTTTCAGTCTGGTCTCCGAGCAGTACTTC. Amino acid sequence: CASSLFSLVSEQYF.

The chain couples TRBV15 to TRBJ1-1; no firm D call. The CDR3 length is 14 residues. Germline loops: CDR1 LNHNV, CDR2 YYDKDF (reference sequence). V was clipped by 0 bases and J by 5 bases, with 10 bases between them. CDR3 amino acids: CATSRDVRYTEAFF. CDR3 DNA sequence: TGTGCCACCAGCAGAGATGTGAGATATACTGAAGCTTTCTTT.

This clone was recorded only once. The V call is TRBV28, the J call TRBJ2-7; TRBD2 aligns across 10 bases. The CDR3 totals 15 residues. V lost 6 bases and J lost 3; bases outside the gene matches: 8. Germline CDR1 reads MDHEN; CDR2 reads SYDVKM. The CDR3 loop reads CASRTVAGGRYEQYF. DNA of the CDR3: TGTGCCAGCAGGACCGTAGCGGGGGGTCGCTACGAGCAGTACTTC.

The chain's CDR3 is CASSPARGHNYGYTF. CDR3 bases: TGTGCCAGCAGTCCCGCGAGGGGTCACAACTATGGCTACACCTTC. The V gene is TRBV7-2, the J gene TRBJ1-2, with TRBD1 as a possible D gene (5 bases). Germline V gene sequence: CDR1 SGHTA, CDR2 FQGNSA. V gave up 6 bases and J gave up 2 bases, with 16 bases separating them. The CDR3 consists of 15 residues.

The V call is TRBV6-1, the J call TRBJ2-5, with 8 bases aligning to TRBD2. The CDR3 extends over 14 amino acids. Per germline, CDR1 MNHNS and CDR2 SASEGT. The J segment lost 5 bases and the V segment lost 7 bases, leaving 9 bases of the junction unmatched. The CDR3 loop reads CASNPSGRSETQYF. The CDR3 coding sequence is TGTGCCAGCAACCCTAGCGGGCGGTCTGAGACCCAGTACTTC.

The CDR3 is CASSGQTFFSGNTIYF. In DNA form, the CDR3 reads TGTGCCAGCAGTGGACAGACCTTTTTCTCTGGAAACACCATATATTTT. The J gene is TRBJ1-3, the V gene TRBV2; TRBD1 is a possible D gene (5 bases). Germline CDR1 reads SNHLY; CDR2 reads FYNNEI. Trimming stripped 4 bases from V and 0 bases from J, with 13 bases between. The CDR3 sequence is 16 residues long.

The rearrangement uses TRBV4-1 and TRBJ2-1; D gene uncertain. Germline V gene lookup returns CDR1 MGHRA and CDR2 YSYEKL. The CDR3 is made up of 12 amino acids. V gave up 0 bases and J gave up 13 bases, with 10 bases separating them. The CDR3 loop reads CASSQDSWVQFF. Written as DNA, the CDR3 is TGCGCCAGCAGCCAAGATTCCTGGGTCCAGTTCTTC.

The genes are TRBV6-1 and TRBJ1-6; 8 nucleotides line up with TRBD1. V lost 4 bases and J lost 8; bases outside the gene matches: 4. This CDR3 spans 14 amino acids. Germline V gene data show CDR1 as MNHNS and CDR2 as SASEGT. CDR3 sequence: CASSGGQGYSPLHF. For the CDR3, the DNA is TGTGCCAGCAGTGGCGGACAGGGTTATTCACCCCTCCACTTT.

CDR3 nucleotide sequence: TGTGCCAGCTTGGGGCTAGCGGGTCGGACCGGGGAGCTGTTTTTT. This codes for CASLGLAGRTGELFF. V gene TRBV27 combines with J gene TRBJ2-2, with 8 nucleotides matching TRBD2. The CDR3 extends over 15 amino acids. The germline V gene has CDR1 MNHEY and CDR2 SMNVEV (reference sequence). J lost 5 bases, V lost 8 bases, and 10 bases had no gene match.

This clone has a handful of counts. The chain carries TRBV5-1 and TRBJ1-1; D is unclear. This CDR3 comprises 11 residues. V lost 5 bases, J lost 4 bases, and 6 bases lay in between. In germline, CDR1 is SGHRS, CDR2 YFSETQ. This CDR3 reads CASRLSTEAFF. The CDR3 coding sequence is TGCGCCAGCAGATTATCCACTGAAGCTTTCTTT.

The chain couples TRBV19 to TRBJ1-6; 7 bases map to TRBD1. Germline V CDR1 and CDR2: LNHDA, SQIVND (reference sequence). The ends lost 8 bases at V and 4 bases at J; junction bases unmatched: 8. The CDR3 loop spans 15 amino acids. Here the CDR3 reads CASQTGTAYNSPLHF. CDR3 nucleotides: TGTGCCAGTCAAACCGGGACAGCTTATAATTCACCCCTCCACTTT.

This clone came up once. In nucleotides, the CDR3 is TGTGCCAGCAGCGAGACAGGGGTCGGCACAGATACGCAGTATTTT. Its protein product is CASSETGVGTDTQYF. The V call is TRBV2, the J call TRBJ2-3, with 8 positions matching TRBD1. The CDR3 has 15 amino acids. V lost 6 bases to trimming and J lost 1 base; unmatched junction nucleotides: 6. From germline, CDR1 is SNHLY and CDR2 FYNNEI.

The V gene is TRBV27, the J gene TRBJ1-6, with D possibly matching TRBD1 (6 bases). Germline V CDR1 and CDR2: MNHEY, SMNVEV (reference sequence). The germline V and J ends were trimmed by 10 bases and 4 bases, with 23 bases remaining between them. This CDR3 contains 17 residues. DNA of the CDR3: TGTGCCACCGCGAAGGGTAAAACAGGGATGTATAATTCACCCCTCCACTTT. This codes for CATAKGKTGMYNSPLHF.

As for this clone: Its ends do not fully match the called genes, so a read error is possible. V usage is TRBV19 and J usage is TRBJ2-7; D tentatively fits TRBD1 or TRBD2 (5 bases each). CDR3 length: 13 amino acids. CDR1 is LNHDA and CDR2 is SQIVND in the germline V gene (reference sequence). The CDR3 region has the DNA TGTGCCAGTAAGGGACGGTATACCTACCAGCAGTACTTC. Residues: CASKGRYTYQQYF.

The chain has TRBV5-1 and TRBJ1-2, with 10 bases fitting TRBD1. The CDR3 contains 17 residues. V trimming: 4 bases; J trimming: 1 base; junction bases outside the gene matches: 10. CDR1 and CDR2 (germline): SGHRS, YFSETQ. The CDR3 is CASSGTGTGDGNYGYTF. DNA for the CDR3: TGCGCCAGCAGCGGGACCGGGACAGGGGACGGTAACTATGGCTACACCTTC.

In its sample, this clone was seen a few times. The CDR3 DNA follows: TGTGCCAGCAGTTTGCTCCCCGGGGGGGCTTTCTTT. Translated, it gives CASSLLPGGAFF. This chain links TRBV28 with TRBJ1-1; a weak D match, TRBD1 (5 bases). The CDR3 totals 12 residues. The germline V and J ends were trimmed by 3 bases and 11 bases, with 13 bases remaining between them. Germline CDR1 reads MDHEN; CDR2 reads SYDVKM.

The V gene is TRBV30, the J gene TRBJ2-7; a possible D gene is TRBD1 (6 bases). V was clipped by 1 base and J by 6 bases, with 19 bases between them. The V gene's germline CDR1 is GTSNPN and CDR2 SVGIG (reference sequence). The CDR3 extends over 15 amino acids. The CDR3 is CAWSDTWQGICEQYF. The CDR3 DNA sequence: TGTGCCTGGAGTGATACGTGGCAGGGGATTTGCGAGCAGTACTTC.

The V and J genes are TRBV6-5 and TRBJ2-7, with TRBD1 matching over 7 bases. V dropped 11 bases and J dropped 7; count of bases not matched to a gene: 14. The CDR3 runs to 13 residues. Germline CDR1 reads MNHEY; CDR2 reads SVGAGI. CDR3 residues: CAAQGQPKSEQYF. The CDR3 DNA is TGTGCCGCACAGGGACAGCCAAAAAGTGAGCAGTACTTC.

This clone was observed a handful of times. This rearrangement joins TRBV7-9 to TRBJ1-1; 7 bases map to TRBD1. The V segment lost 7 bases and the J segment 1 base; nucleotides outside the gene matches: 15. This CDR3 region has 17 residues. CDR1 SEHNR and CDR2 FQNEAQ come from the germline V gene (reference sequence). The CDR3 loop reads CASISTGTVVENTEAFF. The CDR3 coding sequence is TGTGCCAGCATCTCGACCGGGACAGTCGTTGAGAACACTGAAGCTTTCTTT. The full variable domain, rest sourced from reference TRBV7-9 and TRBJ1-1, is DTGVSQNPRHKITKRGQNVTFRCDPISEHNRLYWYRQTLGQGPEFLTYFQNEAQLEKSRLLSDRFSAERPKGSFSTLEIQRTEQGDSAMYLCASISTGTVVENTEAFFGQGTRLTVV.

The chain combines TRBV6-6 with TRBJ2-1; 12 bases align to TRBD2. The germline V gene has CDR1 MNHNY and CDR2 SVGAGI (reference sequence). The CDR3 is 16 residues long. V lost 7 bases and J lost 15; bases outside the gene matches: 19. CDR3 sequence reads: CASTDRARLAGGPMFF. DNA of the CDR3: TGTGCCAGCACCGACAGGGCGCGGCTAGCGGGGGGGCCCATGTTCTTC.